Following are 15 T cell receptor beta chains from one sample sequenced in a study of blood T cell repertoires in COVID-19 (dated by TCRdb to the early 2020s). Library prep was done by the immunoSEQ multiplex PCR assay. TCRdb limited this immuneACCESS table to in-frame rearrangements with V and J called. A share of clones is missing; checked studies link under half to unresolved V genes, and the rest is unexplained. For this sample there are 300,000 to 400,000 clones; about 86% appear just once. The ten top clones hold roughly 7.2% of the sample. The specimen was peripheral blood. These receptors came from a woman aged 60-75 years with COVID-19, enrolled during active disease.

The chain combines TRBV3-1 (or the pseudogene TRBV3-2) with TRBJ1-4, with 8 nucleotides matching TRBD1. The CDR3 runs to 16 residues. Per germline, CDR1 LGHDT and CDR2 YNNKEL (reference sequence). V lost 1 base, J lost 7 bases, and 8 bases stayed unmatched. Here the CDR3 reads CASSQGDRGGFEKLFF. Written as DNA, the CDR3 is TGTGCCAGCAGCCAAGGAGACAGGGGAGGGTTTGAAAAACTGTTTTTT.

The chain is built from TRBV3-1 (or the pseudogene TRBV3-2) and TRBJ1-2; 8 bases fit TRBD1. This CDR3 spans 14 amino acids. Looked up from germline, CDR1 is LGHDT and CDR2 is YNNKEL (reference sequence). The V and J ends lost 0 bases and 8 bases, in that order; junction bases with no gene match: 5. The CDR3 loop reads CASSQDPDRGGYTF. The CDR3 region has the DNA TGTGCCAGCAGCCAAGACCCCGACAGGGGAGGCTACACCTTC.

J is TRBJ1-2 and V is TRBV3-1 (or the pseudogene TRBV3-2), with 8 bases aligning to TRBD1. J gave up 3 bases and V 4 bases, and 13 bases lay outside the gene matches. Germline V gives CDR1 LGHDT, CDR2 YNNKEL (reference sequence). The CDR3 extends over 17 amino acids. The CDR3 here is CASSPRTGRNRDYGYTF. CDR3 DNA: TGTGCCAGCAGCCCGCGGACAGGGAGGAATCGTGACTATGGCTACACCTTC.

The gene calls are TRBV4-2 and TRBJ1-5; no clear D. The germline V gene encodes CDR1 LGHNA and CDR2 YNFKEQ. Trimming removed 0 bases from V and 6 bases from J, with 18 bases in between. The CDR3 spans 17 residues. CDR3 nucleotides: TGTGCCAGCAGCCAAGATCTGGCAGGAATGGGCAGTCAGCCCCAGCATTTT. Its translation: CASSQDLAGMGSQPQHF.

V usage is TRBV27 and J usage is TRBJ2-7; 10 bases fit TRBD1. Germline V lookup: CDR1 MNHEY, CDR2 SMNVEV (reference sequence). J was trimmed by 2 bases and V by 4 bases; bases with no gene match: 8. The CDR3 consists of 16 residues. CDR3: CASSSPSGTGAYEQYF. The CDR3 DNA follows: TGTGCCAGCAGTTCCCCCTCCGGGACAGGGGCCTACGAGCAGTACTTC.

The chain combines TRBV6-8 with TRBJ2-3; D possibly corresponds to TRBD1 (7 bases). Per germline, CDR1 MNHGY and CDR2 SAAAGT. Trimming took 3 bases from V and 1 from J, leaving 14 bases between them. This CDR3 has 16 amino acids. CDR3: CASSYQGEAGTDTQYF. The CDR3 DNA follows: TGTGCCAGCAGTTATCAGGGGGAGGCTGGCACAGATACGCAGTATTTT.

The V gene is TRBV3-1 (or the pseudogene TRBV3-2), the J gene TRBJ2-1, with D perhaps TRBD2 (5 bases). The germline V and J ends were trimmed by 1 base and 6 bases, with 10 bases remaining between them. The CDR3 has 14 residues. Germline V gene lookup returns CDR1 LGHDT and CDR2 YNNKEL (reference sequence). CDR3: CASSQVSRGNEQFF. Written as DNA, the CDR3 is TGTGCCAGCAGCCAAGTTAGTCGGGGCAATGAGCAGTTCTTC.

The rearrangement links TRBV30 to TRBJ2-7, with D unresolved. There are 13 residues in the CDR3. CDR1 and CDR2 (germline): GTSNPN, SVGIG (reference sequence). Deletions cut 1 base from V and 0 bases from J, with 7 bases between. The CDR3 protein is CAWSGDNSYEQYF. Here the CDR3 DNA reads TGTGCCTGGAGTGGTGACAACTCCTACGAGCAGTACTTC. The full variable domain, rest sourced from reference TRBV30 and TRBJ2-7, is SQTIHQWPATLVQPVGSPLSLECTVEGTSNPNLYWYRQAAGRGLQLLFYSVGIGQISSEVPQNLSASRPQDRQFILSSKKLLLSDSGFYLCAWSGDNSYEQYFGPGTRLTVT.

This clone was observed a handful of times. This chain uses TRBV11-3 with TRBJ1-2; D call uncertain. The CDR3 runs to 13 residues. The germline V gene has CDR1 SGHNT and CDR2 YENEEA. Deletions cut 4 bases from V and 4 bases from J, with 10 bases between. CDR3 region: CASSSPGFYGYTF. Written as DNA, the CDR3 is TGTGCCAGCAGCTCCCCGGGATTCTATGGCTACACCTTC.

This clone has a count of ten or more. V gene TRBV7-9 combines with J gene TRBJ1-1, with D maybe TRBD1 (5 bases). The CDR3 runs to 13 residues. The V gene lost 5 bases and the J gene lost 3 bases, with 10 bases spanning the gap. Germline loops: CDR1 SEHNR, CDR2 FQNEAQ (reference sequence). The CDR3 loop is CASSPQGYTEAFF. For the CDR3, the DNA is TGTGCCAGCAGCCCCCAGGGCTACACTGAAGCTTTCTTT.

The CDR3 loop is CASSLGTGGFYEQYF. CDR3 nucleotide sequence: TGTGCCAGCAGCTTAGGGACAGGGGGCTTCTACGAGCAGTACTTC. The rearrangement links TRBV7-6 to TRBJ2-7; TRBD1 agrees at 11 bases. The CDR3 is 15 residues long. Trimming cost V 1 base and J 3 bases; bases outside gene matches: 2. The V gene's germline CDR1 is SGHVS and CDR2 FNYEAQ. The full variable domain, its missing parts supplied by reference TRBV7-6 and TRBJ2-7, is GAGVSQSPRYKVTKRGQDVALRCDPISGHVSLYWYRQALGQGPEFLTYFNYEAQQDKSGLPNDRFSAERPEGSISTLTIQRTEQRDSAMYRCASSLGTGGFYEQYFGPGTRLTVT.

About this clone: This sample includes further DNA sequences coding for the same CDR3. This sequence joins TRBV12-3 or TRBV12-4 and TRBJ1-2, with TRBD1 matching over 9 bases. The CDR3 contains 13 residues. J gave up 5 bases and V 6 bases, and 4 bases lay outside the gene matches. CDR3 amino acids: CASSPGQGYGYTF. CDR3 nucleotide sequence: TGTGCCAGCAGCCCCGGACAGGGGTATGGCTACACCTTC.

The V call is TRBV2, the J call TRBJ1-5, with a possible D match to TRBD1 (5 bases). CDR1 is SNHLY, CDR2 FYNNEI, per germline. With 4 bases removed from V and 5 bases from J, the gap between germline ends came to 12 bases. This CDR3 spans 14 amino acids. Here the CDR3 reads CASSGSGFDQPQHF. The CDR3 coding sequence is TGTGCCAGCAGTGGGTCAGGGTTCGATCAGCCCCAGCATTTT.

The CDR3 spells CASNLWATSGGAGEQFF. The CDR3 nucleotides are TGCGCCAGCAATTTGTGGGCGACTAGCGGGGGGGCCGGCGAGCAGTTCTTC. The J gene is TRBJ2-1, the V gene TRBV4-1, with 14 bases fitting TRBD2. The germline V gene has CDR1 MGHRA and CDR2 YSYEKL. The CDR3 is made up of 17 amino acids. The J segment lost 10 bases and the V segment lost 7 bases, leaving 15 bases of the junction unmatched.

The rearrangement links TRBV3-1 (or the pseudogene TRBV3-2) to TRBJ2-5; 8 bases align to TRBD2. After removal of 6 bases from V and 4 bases from J, the junction contained 13 bases not matched to a gene. This CDR3 has 16 amino acids. Germline V lookup: CDR1 LGHDT, CDR2 YNNKEL (reference sequence). The CDR3 coding sequence is TGTGCCAGCAGGGAAAAGCGGGGGCCCCCGCCAGAGACCCAGTACTTC. It yields the protein CASREKRGPPPETQYF.